The TCR beta chain described here comes from a study of blood T cell repertoires in COVID-19 (TCRdb year 2020). Study-level background: The collaborator samples originated in the United States, Italy and Spain and spanned the acute and convalescent phases of COVID-19. The prospective study material was composed of cDNA or gDNA derived from T cells, B-cell-depleted T cells, or PBMCs. Deeply sampled blood TCRbeta repertoires from subjects exposed to, actively infected with, or recovered from COVID-19 were included in the dataset. The repertoires were released in a freely available public database intended as a resource for research on the immune response to SARS-CoV-2. Samples came from the ongoing ImmuneRACE study (first 160 participants) plus 1,254 subjects from 6 global collaborators. Sample metadata almost always included a de-identified subject ID, COVID-19 status, age in years and sex. HLA class I and class II types, where available, came from metadata supplied by the sample provider rather than from assay-based typing.

CDR1 and CDR2 were assigned from the germline V gene (reference sequence) as LGHDT and YNNKEL. V lost 4 bases and J lost 5 bases; the stretch between them is 14 bases long. Counted from cysteine to phenylalanine, this CDR3 has 14 amino acids. The retained sequence is limited to the CDR3, 42 bases, with the frame set at the first base. What the research found in general, with its limitations: Clinical and demographic metadata were provided uncurated, with the amount varying by source and participant.

One collaborating source in Seattle enrolled patients while the patients were actively infected and followed the patients over time throughout the course of disease. Whole blood was collected in K2EDTA tubes by collaborating institutions according to the institutions' own protocols. For TCRbeta analysis, collaborator samples were shipped as frozen whole blood, as isolated PBMCs, or as DNA extracted from either sample type. The immunoSEQ Assay, a bias-controlled multiplex PCR, was used to amplify TCRbeta CDR3 regions from genomic DNA. As for how the authors treated the data: The number of nucleated cells in each sample was estimated from the amplification of reference gene primers within the assay. To quantify the absolute abundance of each unique TCRbeta CDR3 rearrangement, sequence reads were collapsed and filtered. For each sample, productive Simpson clonality was calculated as the square root of Simpson's diversity index across productive rearrangements. TCRdb's version of the immuneACCESS table is confined to in-frame rearrangements and falls short of the full clone set. An unresolved V gene accounts for under half of the shortfall where checked; the remainder is of unknown origin. That table supplies the V and J calls and clone size; D and trimming were determined from the DNA. The sample table shows approximately 180,000 clones, and about 84% are seen once. The ten largest clones capture roughly 20% of the sample.

Concerning this clone: Its antigen is not yet known. Base qualities were left out, and no much larger clone turns up one base away.

Sequencing was performed on peripheral blood. The chain couples TRBV3-1 (or the pseudogene TRBV3-2) to TRBJ2-5, with no D gene named confidently. This TCR derives from a person between 65 and 80 years old with COVID-19, enrolled during active disease. The DNA sequence is given as TGTGCCAGCAGCCCTAGTCGGGTACGCGAGACCCAGTACTTC. It translates as CASSPSRVRETQYF.